This section outlines one T cell receptor (beta chain) sequence together with its context. The sample originates from a study of blood T cell repertoires in COVID-19. Study details: Whether acute or convalescent, the COVID-19 samples came from the United States, Italy and Spain. T cells, B-cell-depleted T cells, or PBMCs supplied cDNA or gDNA.

Per the study methods: Amplification of reference gene primers was used by the study to estimate nucleated cell counts. Clones were read by immunoSEQ multiplex PCR, and TCRdb kept only the in-frame ones, dropping some. Clone size and V and J calls were adopted from that table, with D and trimming inferred from the DNA. The sample records tens of thousands of clones, roughly four fifths being singletons. The CDR3 length is 14 residues. This receptor was taken from a woman aged 60-75 years with acute or convalescent COVID-19. The V and J genes are TRBV21-1 and TRBJ2-2; TRBD2, the table's D call, lacks a check against the DNA. TRBV21-1 is an annotated pseudogene. Sequences were obtained from peripheral blood. CDR3 sequence reads: CASSRSPGTGELFF. The CDR3 DNA sequence: TGTGCCAGCAGCAGGTCCCCCGGCACCGGGGAGCTGTTTTTT.